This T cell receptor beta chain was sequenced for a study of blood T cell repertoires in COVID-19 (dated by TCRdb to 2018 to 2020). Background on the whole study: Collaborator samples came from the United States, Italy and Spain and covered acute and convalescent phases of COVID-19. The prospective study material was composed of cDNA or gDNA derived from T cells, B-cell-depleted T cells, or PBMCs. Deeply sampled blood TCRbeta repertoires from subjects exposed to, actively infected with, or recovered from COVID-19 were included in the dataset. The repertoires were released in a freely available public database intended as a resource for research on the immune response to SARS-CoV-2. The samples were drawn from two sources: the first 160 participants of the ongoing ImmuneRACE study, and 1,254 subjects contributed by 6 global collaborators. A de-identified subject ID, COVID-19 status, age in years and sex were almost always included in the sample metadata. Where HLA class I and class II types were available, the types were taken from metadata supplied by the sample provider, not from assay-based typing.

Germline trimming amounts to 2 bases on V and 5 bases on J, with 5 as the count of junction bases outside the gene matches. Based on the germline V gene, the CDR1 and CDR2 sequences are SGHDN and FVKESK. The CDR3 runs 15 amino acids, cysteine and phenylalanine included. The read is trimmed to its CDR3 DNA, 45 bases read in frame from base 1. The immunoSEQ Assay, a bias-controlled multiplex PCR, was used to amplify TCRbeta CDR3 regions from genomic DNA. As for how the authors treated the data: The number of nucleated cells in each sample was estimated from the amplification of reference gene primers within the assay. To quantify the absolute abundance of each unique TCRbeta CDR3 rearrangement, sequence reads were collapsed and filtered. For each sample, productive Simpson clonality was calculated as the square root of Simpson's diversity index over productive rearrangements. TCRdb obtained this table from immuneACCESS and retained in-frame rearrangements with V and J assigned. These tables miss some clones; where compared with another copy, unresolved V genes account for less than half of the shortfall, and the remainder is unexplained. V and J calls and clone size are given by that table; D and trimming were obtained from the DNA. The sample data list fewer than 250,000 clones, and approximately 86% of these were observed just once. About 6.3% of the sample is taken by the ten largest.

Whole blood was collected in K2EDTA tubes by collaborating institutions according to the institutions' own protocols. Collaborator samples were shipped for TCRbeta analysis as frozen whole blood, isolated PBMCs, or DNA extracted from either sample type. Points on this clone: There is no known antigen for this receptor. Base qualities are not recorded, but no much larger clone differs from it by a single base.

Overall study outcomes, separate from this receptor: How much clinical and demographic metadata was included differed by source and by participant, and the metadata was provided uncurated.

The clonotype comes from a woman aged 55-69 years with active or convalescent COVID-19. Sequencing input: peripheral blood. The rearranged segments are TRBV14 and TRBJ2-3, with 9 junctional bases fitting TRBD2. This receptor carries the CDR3 CASSQSAGGIDTQYF. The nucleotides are TGTGCCAGCAGCCAAAGCGCGGGGGGGATAGATACGCAGTATTTT.